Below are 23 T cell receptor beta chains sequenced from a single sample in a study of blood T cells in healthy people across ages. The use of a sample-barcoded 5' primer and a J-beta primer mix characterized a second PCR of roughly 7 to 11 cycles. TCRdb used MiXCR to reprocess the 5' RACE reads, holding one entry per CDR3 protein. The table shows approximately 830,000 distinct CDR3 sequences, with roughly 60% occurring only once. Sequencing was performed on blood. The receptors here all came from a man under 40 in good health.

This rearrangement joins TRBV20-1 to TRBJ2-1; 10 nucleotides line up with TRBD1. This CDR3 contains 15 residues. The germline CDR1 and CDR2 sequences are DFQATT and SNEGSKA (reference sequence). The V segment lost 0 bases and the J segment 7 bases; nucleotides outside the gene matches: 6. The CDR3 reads CSARDPGQGTNEQFF. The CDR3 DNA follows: TGCAGTGCTAGAGATCCGGGACAGGGGACTAATGAGCAGTTCTTC.

Written as DNA, the CDR3 is TGTGCCAGCAGTCCCTATAGCGGGGGGCGTAACAATGAGCAGTTCTTC. Translated, it gives CASSPYSGGRNNEQFF. The rearrangement links TRBV6-5 to TRBJ2-1; 10 positions match TRBD2. Germline values: CDR1 MNHEY, CDR2 SVGAGI. The J segment lost 5 bases and the V segment lost 5 bases, leaving 9 bases of the junction unmatched. The CDR3 runs to 16 residues.

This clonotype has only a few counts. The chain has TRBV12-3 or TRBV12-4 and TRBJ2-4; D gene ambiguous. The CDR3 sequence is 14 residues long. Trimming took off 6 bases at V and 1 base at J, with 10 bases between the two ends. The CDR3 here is CASSSQVAKNIQYF. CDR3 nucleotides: TGTGCCAGCAGCTCCCAGGTGGCCAAAAACATTCAGTACTTC.

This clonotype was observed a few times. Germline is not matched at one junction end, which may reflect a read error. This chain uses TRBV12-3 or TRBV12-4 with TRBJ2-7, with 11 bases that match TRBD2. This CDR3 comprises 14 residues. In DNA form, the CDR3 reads TGTGCCACCAAACTAGCGGGGGCCACCTACGGGCAGTACTTC. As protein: CATKLAGATYGQYF.

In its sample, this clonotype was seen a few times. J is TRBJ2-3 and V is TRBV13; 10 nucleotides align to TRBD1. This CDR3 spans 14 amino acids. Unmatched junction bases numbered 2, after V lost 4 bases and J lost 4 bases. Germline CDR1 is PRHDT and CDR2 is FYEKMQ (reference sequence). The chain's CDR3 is CASSSGTGADTQYF. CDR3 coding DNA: TGTGCCAGCAGCTCCGGGACAGGGGCAGATACGCAGTATTTT.

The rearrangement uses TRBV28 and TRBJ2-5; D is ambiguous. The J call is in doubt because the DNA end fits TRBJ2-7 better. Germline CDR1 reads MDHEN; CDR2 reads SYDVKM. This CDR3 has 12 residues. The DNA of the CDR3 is TGTGCCAGCAGTTCCTCACACCACGAGCAGTACTTC. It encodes CASSSSHHEQYF.

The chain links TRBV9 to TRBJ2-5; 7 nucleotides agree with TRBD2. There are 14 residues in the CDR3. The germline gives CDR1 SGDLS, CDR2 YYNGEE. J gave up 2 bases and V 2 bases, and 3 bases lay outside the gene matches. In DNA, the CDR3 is TGTGCCAGCAGCGTGCGGGGGATTCAAGAGACCCAGTACTTC. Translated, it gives CASSVRGIQETQYF.

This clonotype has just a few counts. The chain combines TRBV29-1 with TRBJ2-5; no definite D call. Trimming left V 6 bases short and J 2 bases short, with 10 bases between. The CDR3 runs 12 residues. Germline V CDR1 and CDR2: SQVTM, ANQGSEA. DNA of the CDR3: TGCAGCGTCCAGTTTCGGCAAGAGACCCAGTACTTC. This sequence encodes CSVQFRQETQYF.

The CDR3 spells CASTPLGTGGINEQFF. For the CDR3, the DNA is TGTGCCAGCACTCCCCTGGGGACAGGGGGGATCAATGAGCAGTTCTTC. V and J are TRBV6-5 and TRBJ2-1; 11 nucleotides agree with TRBD1. The germline gives CDR1 MNHEY, CDR2 SVGAGI. Losses at the gene ends were 7 bases for V and 6 bases for J; bases not matched to a gene: 11. The CDR3 runs to 16 residues.

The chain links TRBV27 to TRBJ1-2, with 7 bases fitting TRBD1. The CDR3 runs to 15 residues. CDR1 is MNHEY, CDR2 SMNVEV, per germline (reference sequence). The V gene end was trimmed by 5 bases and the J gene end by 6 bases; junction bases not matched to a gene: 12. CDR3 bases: TGTGCCAGCAGTCGACTGGACAGGTCATCCCATGGCTACACCTTC. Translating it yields CASSRLDRSSHGYTF.

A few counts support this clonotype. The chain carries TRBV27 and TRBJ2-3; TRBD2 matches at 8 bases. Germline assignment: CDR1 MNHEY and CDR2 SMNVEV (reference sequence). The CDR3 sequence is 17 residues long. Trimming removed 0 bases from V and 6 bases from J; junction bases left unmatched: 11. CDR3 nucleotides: TGTGCCAGCAGTTTATCACCGGGACTAGAGGTCGTTGATACGCAGTATTTT. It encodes CASSLSPGLEVVDTQYF.

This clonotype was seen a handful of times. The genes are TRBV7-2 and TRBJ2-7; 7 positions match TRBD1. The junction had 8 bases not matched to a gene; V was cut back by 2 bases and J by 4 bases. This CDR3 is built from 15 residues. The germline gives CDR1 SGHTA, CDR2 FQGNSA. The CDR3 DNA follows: TGTGCCAGCAGCTTAAGTGGGGACAGCTATTACGAGCAGTACTTC. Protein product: CASSLSGDSYYEQYF. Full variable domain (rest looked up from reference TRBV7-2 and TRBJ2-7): GAGVSQSPSNKVTEKGKDVELRCDPISGHTALYWYRQSLGQGLEFLIYFQGNSAPDKSGLPSDRFSAERTGGSVSTLTIQRTQQEDSAVYLCASSLSGDSYYEQYFGPGTRLTVT.

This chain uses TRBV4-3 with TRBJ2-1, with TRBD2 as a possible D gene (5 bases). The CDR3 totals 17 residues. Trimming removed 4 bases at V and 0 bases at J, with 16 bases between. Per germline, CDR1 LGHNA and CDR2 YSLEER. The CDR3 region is CASSPLDGVSSYNEQFF. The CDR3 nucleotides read TGCGCCAGCAGCCCCTTGGACGGGGTAAGCTCCTACAATGAGCAGTTCTTC.

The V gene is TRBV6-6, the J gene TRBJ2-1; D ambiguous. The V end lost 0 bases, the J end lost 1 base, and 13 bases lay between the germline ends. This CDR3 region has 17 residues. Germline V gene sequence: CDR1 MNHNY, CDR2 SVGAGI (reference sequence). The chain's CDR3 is CASSYSSKAGSYNEQFF. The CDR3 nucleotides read TGTGCCAGCAGTTACTCGTCCAAGGCTGGTTCCTACAATGAGCAGTTCTTC.

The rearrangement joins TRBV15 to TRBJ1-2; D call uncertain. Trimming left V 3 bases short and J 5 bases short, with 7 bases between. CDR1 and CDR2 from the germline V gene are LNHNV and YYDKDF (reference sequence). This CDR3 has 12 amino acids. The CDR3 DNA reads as TGTGCCACCAGCAGGGGCGGGTATGGCTACACCTTC. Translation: CATSRGGYGYTF.

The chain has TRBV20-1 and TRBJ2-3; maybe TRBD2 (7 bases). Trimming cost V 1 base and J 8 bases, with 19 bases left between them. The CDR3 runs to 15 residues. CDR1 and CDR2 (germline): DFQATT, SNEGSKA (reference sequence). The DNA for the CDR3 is TGCAGTGCTAGAGCTCCTTCCGGGGGAGGGGGTACGCAGTATTTT. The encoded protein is CSARAPSGGGGTQYF.

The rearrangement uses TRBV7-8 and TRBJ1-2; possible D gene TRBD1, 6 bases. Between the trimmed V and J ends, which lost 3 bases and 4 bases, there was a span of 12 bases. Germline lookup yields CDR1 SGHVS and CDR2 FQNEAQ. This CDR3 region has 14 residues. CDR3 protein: CASSFSGDLYGYTF. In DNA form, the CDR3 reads TGTGCCAGCAGCTTCTCAGGGGACCTCTATGGCTACACCTTC.

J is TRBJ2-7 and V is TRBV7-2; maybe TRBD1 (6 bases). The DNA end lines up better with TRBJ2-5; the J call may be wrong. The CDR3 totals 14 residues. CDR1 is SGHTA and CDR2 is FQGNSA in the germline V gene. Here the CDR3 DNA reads TGTGCCAGCAGCATAGGGGGACGCAAGGAGACCCAGTACTTC. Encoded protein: CASSIGGRKETQYF.

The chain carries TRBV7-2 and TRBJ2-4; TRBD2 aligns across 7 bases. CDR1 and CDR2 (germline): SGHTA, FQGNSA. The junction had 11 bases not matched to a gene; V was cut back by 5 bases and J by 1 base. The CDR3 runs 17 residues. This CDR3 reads CASSPRLAPRAKNIQYF. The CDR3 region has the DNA TGTGCCAGCAGCCCCAGACTAGCACCGAGGGCCAAAAACATTCAGTACTTC.

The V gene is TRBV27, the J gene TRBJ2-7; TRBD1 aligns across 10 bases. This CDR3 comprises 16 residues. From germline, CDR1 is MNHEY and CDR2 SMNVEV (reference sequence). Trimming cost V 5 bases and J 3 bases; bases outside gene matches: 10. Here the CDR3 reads CASSRDRGSVVYEQYF. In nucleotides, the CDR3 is TGTGCCAGCAGTAGGGACAGGGGTTCTGTCGTCTACGAGCAGTACTTC.

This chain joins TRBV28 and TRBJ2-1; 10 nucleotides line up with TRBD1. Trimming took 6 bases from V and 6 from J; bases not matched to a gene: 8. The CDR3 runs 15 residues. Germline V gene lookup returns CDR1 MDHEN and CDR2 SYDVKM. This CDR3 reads CASRLGTGVPNEQFF. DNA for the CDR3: TGTGCCAGCAGACTTGGGACAGGGGTTCCCAATGAGCAGTTCTTC.

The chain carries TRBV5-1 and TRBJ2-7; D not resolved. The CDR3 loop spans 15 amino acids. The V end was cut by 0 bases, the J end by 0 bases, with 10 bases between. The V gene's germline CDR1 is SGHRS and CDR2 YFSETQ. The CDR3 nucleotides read TGCGCCAGCAGCTTGGAGGGCTCGGTCTCCTACGAGCAGTACTTC. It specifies CASSLEGSVSYEQYF.

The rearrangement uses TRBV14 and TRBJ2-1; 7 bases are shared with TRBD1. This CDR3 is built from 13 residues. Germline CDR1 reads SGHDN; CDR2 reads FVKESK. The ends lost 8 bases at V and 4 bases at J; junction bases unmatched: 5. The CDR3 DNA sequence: TGTGCCAGCGGGAGACAGGGTTACAATGAGCAGTTCTTC. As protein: CASGRQGYNEQFF.